Detailed here is one TCR beta chain. Its specificity is unknown. The data derive from a study of T cell responses to AZD1222 COVID-19 vaccine. General study points: No repertoire was sampled before or during the peak T cell response, only after it.

Trimming cost V 7 bases and J 5 bases, with 17 bases left between them. The CDR3 loop spans 14 amino acids. Germline CDR1 reads SGHAT; CDR2 reads FQNNGV. Profiling relied on immunoSEQ multiplex PCR, and the TCRdb table lists in-frame clones only, not all of them. The sample consists of 100,000 to 150,000 clones, about 90% of them appearing once. V is TRBV11-2 and J is TRBJ1-2, with a tentative D call TRBD1 (5 bases). This specimen consisted of peripheral blood, obtained 28 days after the second AZD1222 dose. This receptor was taken from an adult who received the AZD1222 COVID-19 vaccine. The CDR3 here is CASTSTEWGYGYTF. CDR3 sequence (DNA): TGTGCCAGCACCTCAACCGAATGGGGGTATGGCTACACCTTC.